The 17 T cell receptor beta chains listed next were all sequenced from one sample in a study of OX40 agonist ivuxolimab in advanced cancers. Sequencing was performed with immunoSEQ multiplex PCR; in TCRdb, only in-frame clones are kept and a portion is missing. Seen here are approximately 54,000 clones, under 95% observed once, and the top ten hold 8.7%. The material was CD4+ or CD8+ T cells sorted from blood, obtained in a trial of the OX40 agonist ivuxolimab. Receptor source: an adult with an advanced solid tumor such as melanoma, head and neck, liver or kidney cancer.

This clone has a single count. This chain connects TRBV4-1 to TRBJ2-7; 9 bases align to TRBD1. Losses at the gene ends were 2 bases for V and 0 bases for J; bases not matched to a gene: 2. The CDR3 has 15 residues. CDR1 and CDR2 from the germline V gene are MGHRA and YSYEKL. The CDR3 DNA reads as TGCGCCAGCAGCCAATGGGACAGGGCCTCCTACGAGCAGTACTTC. It translates to CASSQWDRASYEQYF.

The rearrangement links TRBV6-5 to TRBJ1-3, with no clear D. Trimming removed 0 bases from V and 0 bases from J, with 6 bases in between. Germline V gene data show CDR1 as MNHEY and CDR2 as SVGAGI. The CDR3 covers 15 residues. The DNA of the CDR3 is TGTGCCAGCAGTTACTCGGGCGACTCTGGAAACACCATATATTTT. Its protein is CASSYSGDSGNTIYF.

The count of this clone is one. The chain carries TRBV7-9 and TRBJ1-5; unclear D gene. Germline V CDR1 and CDR2: SEHNR, FQNEAQ (reference sequence). Trimming removed 0 bases from V and 5 bases from J, with 11 bases in between. The CDR3 is made up of 15 amino acids. CDR3 nucleotide sequence: TGTGCCAGCAGCTTAGCGGAGGAGTTGGATCAGCCCCAGCATTTT. Its protein product is CASSLAEELDQPQHF.

The rearrangement joins TRBV5-4 to TRBJ2-5; 7 bases fit TRBD1. Germline V CDR1 and CDR2: SGHNT, YYREEE (reference sequence). Trimming at V came to 2 bases and at J to 2 bases, leaving 6 bases not matched to a gene. This CDR3 comprises 15 residues. CDR3 coding DNA: TGTGCCAGCAGCTTCAGGGGGTCGGGACAAGAGACCCAGTACTTC. Protein product: CASSFRGSGQETQYF.

V and J are TRBV27 and TRBJ2-7; D gene unclear. V lost 3 bases and J lost 3, with 12 bases in between. From germline, CDR1 is MNHEY and CDR2 SMNVEV (reference sequence). The CDR3 loop spans 14 amino acids. In DNA, the CDR3 is TGTGCCAGCAGTTTTGGGTCATCCTACTACGAGCAGTACTTC. Protein product: CASSFGSSYYEQYF.

The chain is built from TRBV6-1 and TRBJ2-3; 12 bases agree with TRBD2. V was clipped by 8 bases and J by 4 bases; unmatched bases: 7. CDR3 size: 15 residues. Per germline, CDR1 MNHNS and CDR2 SASEGT. CDR3 nucleotides: TGTGCCAGCGTACTAGCGGGAGGTTCCCCAGATACGCAGTATTTT. It codes for CASVLAGGSPDTQYF.

The table lists this clone with a few counts. The rearrangement joins TRBV7-6 to TRBJ2-7, with TRBD1 matching 10 bases. Germline lookup yields CDR1 SGHVS and CDR2 FNYEAQ. After removal of 1 base from V and 7 bases from J, the junction contained 7 bases not matched to a gene. The CDR3 is 15 amino acids. The CDR3, as DNA: TGTGCCAGCAGCTTAGAGGGGACAGGGGTAGGGGAGCAGTACTTC. This sequence encodes CASSLEGTGVGEQYF.

This chain uses TRBV28 with TRBJ1-2, with D perhaps TRBD1 (5 bases). Germline V gene lookup returns CDR1 MDHEN and CDR2 SYDVKM. The CDR3 has 18 residues. Trimming stripped 3 bases from V and 2 bases from J, with 22 bases between. This CDR3 reads CASSFVTTDQRGNYGYTF. The CDR3 bases are TGTGCCAGCAGTTTCGTTACGACAGACCAACGAGGAAACTATGGCTACACCTTC.

J is TRBJ2-3 and V is TRBV19, with TRBD2 matching over 10 bases. Germline V gene sequence: CDR1 LNHDA, CDR2 SQIVND (reference sequence). The CDR3 contains 16 residues. V was clipped by 5 bases and J by 5 bases; unmatched bases: 10. CDR3 protein: CASSLTAGGPGDTQYF. The CDR3 DNA reads TGTGCCAGTAGTTTGACAGCGGGAGGGCCCGGAGATACGCAGTATTTT.

This clone was seen only once. The genes are TRBV7-3 and TRBJ2-1, with D possibly being TRBD2 (6 bases). The CDR3 loop spans 15 amino acids. V was pared by 2 bases and J by 6 bases, with 14 bases between. CDR1 is SGHTA, CDR2 FQGTGA, per germline. CDR3: CASSLLAGLLNEQFF. The CDR3 nucleotides read TGTGCCAGCAGCTTATTAGCCGGACTACTCAATGAGCAGTTCTTC.

The gene calls are TRBV4-3 and TRBJ1-1; D might be TRBD1 (6 bases). This CDR3 spans 14 amino acids. V was shortened by 5 bases and J by 4 bases, with 14 bases between the two germline ends. Germline V gene data show CDR1 as LGHNA and CDR2 as YSLEER. The CDR3 loop reads CASSRGGWGTEAFF. CDR3 coding DNA: TGCGCCAGCAGCAGAGGGGGATGGGGCACTGAAGCTTTCTTT.

V gene TRBV29-1 combines with J gene TRBJ2-2, with 11 bases identical to TRBD1. Germline assignment: CDR1 SQVTM and CDR2 ANQGSEA. Losses at the gene ends were 7 bases for V and 3 bases for J; bases not matched to a gene: 13. This CDR3 contains 17 residues. The DNA of the CDR3 is TGCAGCGCAAAAGGGACAGGGGGTATTTCGGACACCGGGGAGCTGTTTTTT. The encoded protein is CSAKGTGGISDTGELFF.

This clone was detected once. Germline and junction disagree at one end, which may indicate a read error. V is TRBV7-7 and J is TRBJ2-5; D ambiguous. The CDR3 length is 13 residues. Germline CDR1 is SSHAT and CDR2 is FNYEAQ (reference sequence). CDR3 sequence: CASSLAIQETQYF. CDR3 nucleotide sequence: TGTGCTAGCAGCTTAGCCATACAAGAGACCCAGTACTTC.

The gene calls are TRBV13 and TRBJ1-4; D is ambiguous. The V gene's germline CDR1 is PRHDT and CDR2 FYEKMQ (reference sequence). V was shortened by 2 bases and J by 8 bases, with 6 bases between the two germline ends. The length of the CDR3 is 12 residues. The CDR3 loop is CASSLWGEKLFF. The CDR3 nucleotides are TGTGCCAGCAGCTTATGGGGAGAAAAACTGTTTTTT.

V usage is TRBV6-4 and J usage is TRBJ2-3; D is perhaps TRBD1 or TRBD2 (6 bases each). V lost 0 bases and J 5 bases, leaving 12 bases between the germline ends. Germline CDR1 MRHNA, CDR2 SNTAGT. The CDR3 consists of 15 residues. DNA for the CDR3: TGTGCCAGCAGTGACTCGTGGGGGGCGGGAGATACGCAGTATTTT. Translating gives CASSDSWGAGDTQYF.

J is TRBJ2-7 and V is TRBV6-5; D perhaps matches TRBD1 (6 bases). Germline CDR1 and CDR2: MNHEY and SVGAGI. The CDR3 covers 16 residues. Trimming shortened V by 4 bases and J by 6 bases, and 22 bases separated the two germline ends. The CDR3 spells CASSSAHGGDELEQYF. The CDR3 DNA reads as TGTGCCAGCAGTTCCGCTCATGGGGGCGACGAGCTCGAGCAGTACTTC.

The chain combines TRBV9 with TRBJ2-3; D might be TRBD2 (5 bases). Trimming took 0 bases from V and 1 from J, leaving 12 bases between them. Germline CDR1 reads SGDLS; CDR2 reads YYNGEE. The CDR3 consists of 16 residues. The CDR3 region is CASSVGGSRGTDTQYF. CDR3 DNA sequence: TGTGCCAGCAGCGTAGGAGGGTCCCGGGGCACAGATACGCAGTATTTT. Complete variable domain (other parts from reference TRBV9 and TRBJ2-3): DSGVTQTPKHLITATGQRVTLRCSPRSGDLSVYWYQQSLDQGLQFLIQYYNGEERAKGNILERFSAQQFPDLHSELNLSSLELGDSALYFCASSVGGSRGTDTQYFGPGTRLTVL.